This T cell receptor (beta chain) was retrieved from a study of blood T cells in healthy people across ages. Germline V gene data show CDR1 as SQVTM and CDR2 as ANQGSEA. V lost 7 bases to trimming and J lost 4 bases, with 12 bases between them. The CDR3 sequence is 12 residues long. A J-beta primer mix and a sample-barcoded 5' primer were used in a second PCR of about 7 to 12 cycles. TCRdb called the 5' RACE reads again in MiXCR, with one record for every CDR3 protein. Of 1.5 million to 2 million distinct CDR3 sequences listed, approximately 30% are singletons. J is TRBJ2-3 and V is TRBV29-1; no definite D call. The sample comprised blood. This sequence was found in a woman in her twenties or thirties in good health. The DNA of the CDR3 is TGCAGCGCCCAGGACCCCGCAGATACGCAGTATTTT. Translating gives CSAQDPADTQYF.